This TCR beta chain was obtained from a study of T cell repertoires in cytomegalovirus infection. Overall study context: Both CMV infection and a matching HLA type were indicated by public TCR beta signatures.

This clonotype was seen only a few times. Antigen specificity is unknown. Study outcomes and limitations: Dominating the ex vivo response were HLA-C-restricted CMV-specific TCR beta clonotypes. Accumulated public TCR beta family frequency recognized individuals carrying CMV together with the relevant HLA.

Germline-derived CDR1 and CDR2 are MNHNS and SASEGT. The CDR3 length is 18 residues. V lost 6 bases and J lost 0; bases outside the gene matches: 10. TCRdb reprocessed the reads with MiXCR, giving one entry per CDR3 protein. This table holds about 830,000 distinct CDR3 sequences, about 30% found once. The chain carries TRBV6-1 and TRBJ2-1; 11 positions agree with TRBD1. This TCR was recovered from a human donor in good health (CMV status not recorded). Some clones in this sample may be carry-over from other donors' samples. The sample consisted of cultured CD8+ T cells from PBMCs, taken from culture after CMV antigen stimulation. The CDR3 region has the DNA TGTGCCAGCAGCGCCGGGACAGGGGGGCTGAGCTCCTACAATGAGCAGTTCTTC. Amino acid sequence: CASSAGTGGLSSYNEQFF.